This T cell receptor (beta chain) was sequenced during a study of human T cells and chemical hapten exposure. Study results and caveats: Significantly greater numbers of large CDR3 similarity clusters came from expanded TCRs than from controls.

TCRdb reprocessed the RACE reads via MiXCR and lists one record per CDR3 protein. The sample includes 360,000 or so distinct CDR3 sequences, 6% to 7% seen only once; the top ten take less than 6.5%. From germline, CDR1 is MNHNY and CDR2 SVGAGI (reference sequence). The V and J ends lost 2 bases and 0 bases respectively, with 11 bases between them. The CDR3 contains 16 residues. Worth noting for this clonotype: Its antigen is as yet unknown.

The time point is: patch test 2, 6 weeks after DPC sensitization. Documented treatment: therapeutic diphenylcyclopropenone sensitization with weekly scalp DPC. This sequence was found in a woman between 18 and 30 years old with alopecia areata. Some clones in this sample may be carry-over from other donors' samples. Sequences were derived from whole blood, sampled in connection with sensitization to the hapten diphenylcyclopropenone (DPC). The chain joins TRBV6-6 to TRBJ1-5; D is unresolved. In DNA form, the CDR3 reads TGTGCCAGCAGTTACGACACTACCTATAGCAATCAGCCCCAGCATTTT. Its protein is CASSYDTTYSNQPQHF.